The clone carrying this T cell receptor beta chain was observed many times. Its antigen is currently unknown. This entry belongs to a study of blood T cells in healthy people across ages. J was trimmed by 1 base and V by 6 bases; bases with no gene match: 4. Germline values: CDR1 DFQATT, CDR2 SNEGSKA (reference sequence). This CDR3 spans 13 amino acids. Study-level points and caveats: CMV infection status of these donors was not known.

A sample-barcoded 5' primer and a J-beta primer mix were used in a second PCR of about 7 to 12 cycles. Each TCR beta cDNA got a 12-nucleotide random molecular identifier. CDR3-containing paired-end reads numbered at least 2.5 million in each sample. TCRdb independently ran MiXCR on the 5' RACE reads; one entry per CDR3 protein. Of roughly 1.6 million distinct CDR3 sequences in the sample, about 35% were seen once. This clonotype was obtained from a woman aged 25 to 39 in good health. The sample taken for sequencing was blood. The V and J genes are TRBV20-1 and TRBJ2-3; 7 nucleotides align to TRBD2. The CDR3 loop reads CSATTSGTDTQYF. The CDR3 DNA reads TGCAGTGCCACTACTAGCGGCACAGATACGCAGTATTTT.